The 18 T cell receptor beta chains below all came from one sample that was sequenced in a study of neurological immune-mediated disorders. Regarding time point: longitudinal time-point 1 (baseline). Each CDR3 protein is one row after TCRdb ran MiXCR on the 5' RACE reads. The sample contains about 60,000 distinct CDR3 sequences, around 10% of which appear only once. Material for sequencing was PBMCs. Every receptor here comes from a male donor with HTLV-1-associated myelopathy (HAM/TSP).

This clonotype was recorded many times. The chain has TRBV7-7 and TRBJ2-3; D gene unclear. Germline CDR1 SSHAT, CDR2 FNYEAQ (reference sequence). This CDR3 has 15 residues. V was cut by 1 base and J by 0 bases, with 8 bases left in between. The CDR3 DNA follows: TGTGCCAGCAGCTTAGGAGGAGCTAGCACAGATACGCAGTATTTT. This sequence encodes CASSLGGASTDTQYF.

A note on this clonotype: One end of the junction varies from germline; a read error may be responsible. The chain carries TRBV7-9 and TRBJ1-5; 9 nucleotides agree with TRBD1. The CDR3 sequence is 16 residues long. Germline CDR1 and CDR2: SEHNR and FQNEAQ (reference sequence). CDR3 sequence (DNA): TGTGCCAGCAGCTTAGCAGGGACAGGGTGCAATCATCCCCAGCATTTT. Amino acid sequence: CASSLAGTGCNHPQHF. Combining the CDR3 with reference TRBV7-9 and TRBJ1-5 gives the whole variable domain DTGVSQNPRHKITKRGQNVTFRCDPISEHNRLYWYRQTLGQGPEFLTYFQNEAQLEKSRLLSDRFSAERPKGSFSTLEIQRTEQGDSAMYLCASSLAGTGCNHPQHFGDGTRLSIL.

This clonotype appeared many times. DNA of the CDR3: TGCAGCGTTGTGGGCCCGGACCGAGCCTACGAGCAGTACTTC. Its protein is CSVVGPDRAYEQYF. The chain employs TRBV29-1 and TRBJ2-7; D unresolved. V was cut by 4 bases and J by 2 bases, with 15 bases left in between. This CDR3 has 14 amino acids. Germline-derived CDR1 and CDR2 are SQVTM and ANQGSEA.

This clonotype was observed many times. The V and J genes are TRBV20-1 and TRBJ2-5, with TRBD2 matching over 10 bases. The CDR3 consists of 15 residues. The J segment lost 5 bases and the V segment lost 3 bases, leaving 9 bases of the junction unmatched. Germline assignment: CDR1 DFQATT and CDR2 SNEGSKA (reference sequence). CDR3 region: CSASFIAGGRETQYF. For the CDR3, the DNA is TGCAGTGCTAGCTTTATAGCGGGGGGACGGGAGACCCAGTACTTC.

This clonotype was seen many times. This chain joins TRBV5-1 and TRBJ1-4; TRBD1 aligns across 11 bases. This CDR3 is 14 amino acids long. Unmatched junction bases numbered 4, after V lost 4 bases and J lost 8 bases. Germline assignment: CDR1 SGHRS and CDR2 YFSETQ. CDR3 loop: CASSTGQGVEKLFF. The CDR3 DNA sequence: TGCGCCAGCAGCACGGGACAGGGGGTCGAAAAACTGTTTTTT.

Ten or more counts support this clonotype. The J gene is TRBJ2-3, the V gene TRBV11-3; D could derive from TRBD1 or TRBD2 (5 bases each). Germline V lookup: CDR1 SGHNT, CDR2 YENEEA. This CDR3 has 14 residues. Trimming took off 3 bases at V and 3 bases at J, with 10 bases between the two ends. The DNA of the CDR3 is TGTGCCAGCAGCTTCACGGGGCAGACAGATACGCAGTATTTT. Amino acids: CASSFTGQTDTQYF.

This clonotype was seen repeatedly, ten times or more. V and J are TRBV6-1 and TRBJ1-2; a weak D match, TRBD1 (6 bases). The V end lost 4 bases, the J end lost 3 bases, and 15 bases lay between the germline ends. Germline values: CDR1 MNHNS, CDR2 SASEGT. This CDR3 has 15 residues. CDR3 in amino acids: CASSVTGPAHYGYTF. CDR3 DNA sequence: TGTGCCAGCAGTGTCACAGGGCCTGCCCACTATGGCTACACCTTC.

This clonotype was observed at least ten times. The chain couples TRBV20-1 to TRBJ2-7, with a weak D call TRBD2 (7 bases). The germline CDR1 and CDR2 sequences are DFQATT and SNEGSKA (reference sequence). The CDR3 totals 16 residues. V dropped 0 bases and J dropped 1 base, with 16 bases sitting between them. The CDR3 nucleotides are TGCAGTGCTAGAGATCTGGGAGGGGGTGGATCCTACGAGCAGTACTTC. Residues: CSARDLGGGGSYEQYF.

This clonotype was counted ten times or more. V usage is TRBV28 and J usage is TRBJ1-4; D not resolved. The germline gives CDR1 MDHEN, CDR2 SYDVKM. This CDR3 has 15 amino acids. Between the trimmed V and J ends, which lost 6 bases and 5 bases, there was a span of 16 bases. In DNA, the CDR3 is TGTGCCAGCAGACGCCTCTCGAAGGCAAATGAAAAACTGTTTTTT. Its protein is CASRRLSKANEKLFF.

This clonotype was observed at least ten times. This chain connects TRBV28 to TRBJ2-7, with 7 bases aligning to TRBD2. Losses at the gene ends were 6 bases for V and 0 bases for J; bases not matched to a gene: 8. The V gene's germline CDR1 is MDHEN and CDR2 SYDVKM. This CDR3 is built from 15 residues. CDR3 in amino acids: CASSIAGGSSYEQYF. As DNA, the CDR3 is TGTGCCAGCAGCATAGCCGGGGGGAGCTCCTACGAGCAGTACTTC.

This clonotype was detected many times. The gene calls are TRBV27 and TRBJ2-1; either TRBD1 or TRBD2 may fit D (5 bases each). In germline, CDR1 is MNHEY, CDR2 SMNVEV (reference sequence). The V end was cut by 6 bases, the J end by 7 bases, with 19 bases between. The CDR3 has 15 residues. As DNA, the CDR3 is TGTGCCAGCAGCTCCACCTCCGCGAGGGGTAATGAGCAGTTCTTC. This codes for CASSSTSARGNEQFF.

The chain joins TRBV9 to TRBJ2-7; no firm D call. CDR1 SGDLS and CDR2 YYNGEE come from the germline V gene. V was shortened by 1 base and J by 4 bases, with 12 bases between the two germline ends. There are 14 residues in the CDR3. The CDR3 bases are TGTGCCAGCAGCGTATCCCCATCCAGGTACGAGCAGTACTTC. Translating it yields CASSVSPSRYEQYF.

This clonotype was seen repeatedly, ten times or more. The chain is built from TRBV4-3 and TRBJ2-1; no firm D call. Trimming stripped 1 base from V and 3 bases from J, with 13 bases between. The germline V gene has CDR1 LGHNA and CDR2 YSLEER. The CDR3 consists of 16 residues. The CDR3 nucleotides read TGCGCCAGCAGCCAAGGCGTCCCTCCCTACTACAATGAGCAGTTCTTC. Translation gives CASSQGVPPYYNEQFF.

This clonotype appeared many times. The rearrangement links TRBV20-1 to TRBJ2-7, with D unresolved. The CDR3 totals 11 residues. Germline CDR1 and CDR2: DFQATT and SNEGSKA (reference sequence). V dropped 6 bases and J dropped 2 bases, with 8 bases sitting between them. The CDR3 DNA sequence: TGCAGTGCAACAAGCACCTACGAGCAGTACTTC. Protein product: CSATSTYEQYF.

This clonotype was seen many times. The chain employs TRBV19 and TRBJ1-1, with D perhaps matching TRBD1 (5 bases). Germline assignment: CDR1 LNHDA and CDR2 SQIVND (reference sequence). Trimming shortened V by 3 bases and J by 10 bases, and 18 bases separated the two germline ends. The CDR3 runs to 14 residues. The DNA of the CDR3 is TGTGCCAGTAGTATGATGTTGGGCAGGGAGGGAGCTTTCTTT. Its translation: CASSMMLGREGAFF.

With regard to this clonotype: Its ends do not fully match the called genes, so a read error is possible. V usage is TRBV5-1 and J usage is TRBJ1-1; possibly TRBD1 for D (6 bases). This CDR3 comprises 15 residues. Germline V gene sequence: CDR1 SGHRS, CDR2 YFSETQ. The CDR3 protein is CDSSPEGGAGTEAFF. The CDR3 DNA sequence: TGCGACAGCAGCCCCGAGGGGGGCGCGGGAACTGAAGCTTTCTTT. The full variable domain, in which reference TRBV5-1 and TRBJ1-1 provide the parts outside the CDR3, is KAGVTQTPRYLIKTRGQQVTLSCSPISGHRSVSWYQQTPGQGLQFLFEYFSETQRNKGNFPGRFSGRQFSNSRSEMNVSTLELGDSALYLCDSSPEGGAGTEAFFGQGTRLTVV.

This clonotype was counted ten times or more. The chain couples TRBV7-9 to TRBJ1-6, with D hard to call. CDR3 size: 18 residues. CDR1 SEHNR and CDR2 FQNEAQ come from the germline V gene (reference sequence). Trimming took off 3 bases at V and 1 base at J, with 16 bases between the two ends. In DNA form, the CDR3 reads TGTGCCAGCAGCTTTTTCAGCGGGGATCGGTCCTATAATTCACCCCTCCACTTT. Its translation is CASSFFSGDRSYNSPLHF.

This clonotype was observed a handful of times. V gene TRBV6-6 combines with J gene TRBJ2-7; TRBD1 agrees at 9 bases. CDR3 length equals 14 residues. The V and J ends lost 6 bases and 6 bases, in that order; junction bases with no gene match: 9. CDR1 MNHNY and CDR2 SVGAGI come from the germline V gene (reference sequence). The CDR3 nucleotides read TGTGCCAGCAGCCTAAACAGGGGGCCCGGCGAGCAGTACTTC. Amino acids: CASSLNRGPGEQYF.